This TCR beta chain was recorded in a study of metastatic and nonmetastatic thyroid tumors. TCRdb reprocessed the PCR reads via MiXCR. In the table there are about 92,000 clones, 14% to 15% of which are singletons. V gave up 6 bases and J gave up 3 bases; unmatched junction bases: 7. This CDR3 region has 15 residues. Germline lookup yields CDR1 MNHNS and CDR2 SASEGT. Thyroid surgery took place with no prior treatment in any patient. This clone was detected ten times or more. The receptor was isolated from a female donor with papillary thyroid cancer or a benign thyroid nodule (not recorded which). Some clones in this sample may be carry-over from other donors' samples. The chain is built from TRBV6-1 and TRBJ1-5, with TRBD1 identical over 8 bases. What was sequenced was blood. The chain's CDR3 is CASSLDRGPNQPQHF. In nucleotides, the CDR3 is TGTGCCAGCAGCCTCGACAGGGGCCCCAATCAGCCCCAGCATTTT.